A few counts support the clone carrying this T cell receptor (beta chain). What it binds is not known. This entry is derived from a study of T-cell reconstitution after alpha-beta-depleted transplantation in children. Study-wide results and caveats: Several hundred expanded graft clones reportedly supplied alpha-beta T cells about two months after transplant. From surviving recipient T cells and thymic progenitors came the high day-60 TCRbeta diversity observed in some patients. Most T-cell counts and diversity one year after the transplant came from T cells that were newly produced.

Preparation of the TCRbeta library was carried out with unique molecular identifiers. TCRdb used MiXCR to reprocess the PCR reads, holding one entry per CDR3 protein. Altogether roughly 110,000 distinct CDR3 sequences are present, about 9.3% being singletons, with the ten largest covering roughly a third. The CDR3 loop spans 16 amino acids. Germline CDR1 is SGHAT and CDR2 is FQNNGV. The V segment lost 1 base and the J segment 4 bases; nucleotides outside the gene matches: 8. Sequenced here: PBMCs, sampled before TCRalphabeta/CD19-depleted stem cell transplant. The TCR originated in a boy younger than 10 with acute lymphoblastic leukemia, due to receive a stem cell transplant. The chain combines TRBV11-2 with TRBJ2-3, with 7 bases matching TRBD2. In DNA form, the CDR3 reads TGTGCCAGCAGCTTAGGAGGACGGGGGGACGCAGATACGCAGTATTTT. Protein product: CASSLGGRGDADTQYF.